Listed below are T cell receptor beta chains from one sample, sequenced in a study of shared clonotypes between healthy human individuals. Produced via immunoSEQ multiplex PCR; TCRdb's table is partial and in-frame only. This table has 1.5 million to 1.9 million clones, 98% appearing once. Material: naive CD4+ T cells sorted from blood. The receptors originated from a man aged 30 to 45 in good health. The CDR3 runs from the conserved cysteine through the conserved F or W. D genes are given only for firm matches. Some rows mark clone size as missing; the rest say once, few, many or name a class of expanded clone.

d_call,clone_size,v_call,j_call,cdr3_length,cdr3_nt,cdr3_aa
TRBD2,.,TRBV4-1,TRBJ2-1,16,TGCGCCAGCAGCCAGCCTAGCGGGATAAACTACAATGAGCAGTTCTTC,CASSQPSGINYNEQFF
.,.,TRBV28,TRBJ2-1,10,TGTGCCAGCAGTGGGGGTGAGCAGTTCTTC,CASSGGEQFF
TRBD1,once,TRBV29-1,TRBJ2-2,14,TGCAGCGTGGAGGGACAGGGTAACGCCGGGGAGCTGTTTTTT,CSVEGQGNAGELFF
.,.,TRBV5-1,TRBJ2-7,15,TGCGCCAGCAGCCGAATCCAGGGACCCTCCTACGAGCAGTACTTC,CASSRIQGPSYEQYF
.,.,TRBV6-6,TRBJ2-3,12,TGTGCCAGCAGTTACCACGGGGATACGCAGTATTTT,CASSYHGDTQYF
.,.,TRBV5-4,TRBJ2-7,16,TGTGCCAGCAGCTCCCGCAGGGGCTCGAGCTCCTACGAGCAGTACTTC,CASSSRRGSSSYEQYF
.,.,TRBV2,TRBJ2-1,16,TGTGCCAGCAGTGGGAACAGAGCGAACGCCTACAATGAGCAGTTCTTC,CASSGNRANAYNEQFF
TRBD1,.,TRBV5-1,TRBJ2-7,14,TGCGCCAGCAGCCGGGACAGGCCCGACTACGAGCAGTACTTC,CASSRDRPDYEQYF
.,.,TRBV5-1,TRBJ2-5,13,TGCGCCACCTCACACGGAGGGGGAGAGACCCAGTACTTC,CATSHGGGETQYF
.,.,TRBV29-1,TRBJ2-7,13,TGCAGCGTCAGGAGGGAAACCCTGGGGGAGCAGTACTTC,CSVRRETLGEQYF
TRBD2,.,TRBV16,TRBJ2-3,16,TGTGCCAGCAGCCAATCGAGGCTAGCGGGAGAAGATACGCAGTATTTT,CASSQSRLAGEDTQYF
TRBD1,once,TRBV10-3,TRBJ2-2,17,TGTGCCATCAGTGAAAACAGGGGGCTTGCGAACACCGGGGAGCTGTTTTTT,CAISENRGLANTGELFF
.,.,TRBV28,TRBJ2-7,14,TGTGCCAGCAGGGAAAACAGGGTTGAGACCGAGCAGTACTTC,CASRENRVETEQYF
TRBD1,.,TRBV18,TRBJ1-2,15,TGTGCCAGCTCACCCAAACAGGGGTTTTCTAATGGCTACACCTTC,CASSPKQGFSNGYTF
.,.,TRBV5-1,TRBJ2-5,16,TGCGCCAGCAGCAAAGCCTCCGGGACAATCCAAGAGACCCAGTACTTC,CASSKASGTIQETQYF
.,.,TRBV7-9,TRBJ2-7,14,TGTGCCAGCAGCTCTCGGACAGATTCCTACGAGCAGTACTTC,CASSSRTDSYEQYF
.,.,TRBV5-1,TRBJ2-7,14,TGCGCCAGCAGCTTGGTTGAGGGGCCCTCCGAGCAGTACTTC,CASSLVEGPSEQYF
.,.,TRBV5-4,TRBJ2-5,14,TGTGCCAGCAGCTTCGGGATAGGTCAGCAGACCCAGTACTTC,CASSFGIGQQTQYF
TRBD1,.,TRBV10-3,TRBJ1-4,14,TGTGCCATCAGCTCCCGGGACAGGGGTGAAAAACTGTTTTTT,CAISSRDRGEKLFF
.,.,TRBV5-4,TRBJ1-4,13,TGTGCCAGCAGCTTGGACTTAGATGAAAAACTGTTTTTT,CASSLDLDEKLFF
.,.,TRBV28,TRBJ1-1,13,TGTGCCAGCAGTTTGCCAGGGTACACTGAAGCTTTCTTT,CASSLPGYTEAFF
.,.,TRBV6-5,TRBJ2-1,16,TGTGCCAGCAGTTCTCAGGGGTGGGGCTCCTACAATGAGCAGTTCTTC,CASSSQGWGSYNEQFF
.,.,TRBV28,TRBJ1-2,16,TGTGCCAGCAGGTCAAACCCGCAGGGAGGCGACTATGGCTACACCTTC,CASRSNPQGGDYGYTF
.,.,TRBV5-1,TRBJ2-3,14,TGCGCCAGCAGCTTAAGTACCGGGACAGATACGCAGTATTTT,CASSLSTGTDTQYF
TRBD2,.,TRBV29-1,TRBJ2-1,14,TGCAGCGTACGGACTAGCGGGAGACTGAATGAGCAGTTCTTC,CSVRTSGRLNEQFF
TRBD2,.,TRBV5-6,TRBJ2-3,16,TGTGCCAGCAGCTCACGTCCGGGAGGTCGCACAGATACGCAGTATTTT,CASSSRPGGRTDTQYF
TRBD1,.,TRBV5-5,TRBJ2-5,14,TGTGCCAGCAGCCTTGGGGGACAGGGAGAGACCCAGTACTTC,CASSLGGQGETQYF
TRBD2,once,TRBV2,TRBJ2-2,15,TGTGCCAGCAGTGGGGGTCTAGCGGGCACCGGGGAGCTGTTTTTT,CASSGGLAGTGELFF
TRBD1,.,TRBV5-1,TRBJ2-7,13,TGCGCCAGCGGGAGGACAGGGAGCTACGAGCAGTACTTC,CASGRTGSYEQYF
.,.,TRBV5-1,TRBJ2-1,17,TGCGCCAGCATCGAAGATTTTATGGGGGCCGGGTACAATGAGCAGTTCTTC,CASIEDFMGAGYNEQFF
TRBD2,.,TRBV7-7,TRBJ2-1,15,TGTGCCAGCAGCCAGGGACTAGCGGGAGGCAATGAGCAGTTCTTC,CASSQGLAGGNEQFF
.,.,TRBV9,TRBJ1-2,16,TGTGCCAGCAGCCCCCATCCGGGCCCCCTGACGGGAGGCTACACCTTC,CASSPHPGPLTGGYTF
.,.,TRBV7-7,TRBJ2-1,12,TGTGCCAGCAGCCCAAATAATAATGAGCAGTTCTTC,CASSPNNNEQFF
TRBD2,once,TRBV19,TRBJ2-1,14,TGTGCCAGTAGTATCCTAGCGGGGCGGAATGAGCAGTTCTTC,CASSILAGRNEQFF
.,.,TRBV6-1,TRBJ1-2,13,TGTGCCAGCAGTGAAGCTAGACTAAGTGGCTACACCTTC,CASSEARLSGYTF
.,.,TRBV5-4,TRBJ1-1,15,TGTGCCAGCAGCTTGGTTCGGACATTGAACACTGAAGCTTTCTTT,CASSLVRTLNTEAFF
TRBD1,once,TRBV29-1,TRBJ2-1,15,TGCAGCGTTGATGTGACAGGGGGAGTGGGCAATGAGCAGTTCTTC,CSVDVTGGVGNEQFF
TRBD2,.,TRBV27,TRBJ2-7,14,TGTGCCAGCAGAAGGGGACTAGCGGGCAACTTGCAGTACTTC,CASRRGLAGNLQYF
.,.,TRBV11-3,TRBJ2-2,15,TGTGCCAGCAGCTTAGGACAGAGGAACACCGGGGAGCTGTTTTTT,CASSLGQRNTGELFF
TRBD1,.,TRBV5-1,TRBJ2-7,16,TGCGCCAGCAGTTTGGCTTTCCGACAGGGGGCCTACGAGCAGTACTTC,CASSLAFRQGAYEQYF
TRBD2,.,TRBV5-6,TRBJ2-5,16,TGTGCCAGCAGCTTGGTGGTGGGAGGGCCGAAGGAGACCCAGTACTTC,CASSLVVGGPKETQYF
TRBD2,.,TRBV5-4,TRBJ2-5,15,TGTGCCAGCCGTTCGAGCGGGAGAGGCGGGGAGACCCAGTACTTC,CASRSSGRGGETQYF
TRBD2,.,TRBV18,TRBJ2-2,16,TGTGCCAGCTCACCACCAGCGGGAGAGTACACCGGGGAGCTGTTTTTT,CASSPPAGEYTGELFF
TRBD2,.,TRBV7-2,TRBJ2-1,17,TGTGCCAGCAGCTTAGTCGGGACTAGCGGGACCTACAATGAGCAGTTCTTC,CASSLVGTSGTYNEQFF
.,.,TRBV28,TRBJ1-5,16,TGTGCCAGCAGTTTATCGGGGACGCGGGGCAATCAGCCCCAGCATTTT,CASSLSGTRGNQPQHF
.,.,TRBV12-5,TRBJ1-4,13,TGTGCTAGTGCCCCTCCCCCGACGGGAAAACTGTTTTTT,CASAPPPTGKLFF
TRBD2,.,TRBV7-6,TRBJ2-3,17,TGTGCCAGCAGCCCGAGGACTAGCGGGAGGATGGCAGATACGCAGTATTTT,CASSPRTSGRMADTQYF
TRBD2,once,TRBV18,TRBJ2-7,15,TGTGCCAGCTCACCCCAACTAGCGGGAGTCTACGAGCAGTACTTC,CASSPQLAGVYEQYF
.,.,TRBV6-6,TRBJ1-1,14,TGTGCCAGCAGCCCCCCTTTAAGGAAGACTGAAGCTTTCTTT,CASSPPLRKTEAFF
TRBD1,.,TRBV5-1,TRBJ2-5,15,TGCGCCAGCAGCTCAACAGGGGTGACGGCGGAGACCCAGTACTTC,CASSSTGVTAETQYF
.,.,TRBV18,TRBJ2-2,16,TGTGCCAGCCGCGTGTTGGGGACTGCCTTGACCGGGGAGCTGTTTTTT,CASRVLGTALTGELFF
.,.,TRBV9,TRBJ2-4,14,TGTGCCAGCAGCGTAGAGGCCAGGGTGGACATTCAGTACTTC,CASSVEARVDIQYF
.,.,TRBV15,TRBJ2-3,14,TGTGCCACCAGCAGATCGACGGGCACAGATACGCAGTATTTT,CATSRSTGTDTQYF